The 22 T cell receptor beta chains below come from one sample, sequenced in a study of blood T cell repertoires in COVID-19. Sequenced by immunoSEQ multiplex PCR; TCRdb stores in-frame clones only, minus some. The sample has hundreds of thousands of clones, roughly 82% seen once. Sequencing used peripheral blood. These receptors all come from a woman in her 70s with acute or convalescent COVID-19.

The rearrangement uses TRBV30 and TRBJ1-6; 9 positions match TRBD1. CDR3 length: 13 residues. The J segment lost 8 bases and the V segment lost 3 bases, leaving 2 bases of the junction unmatched. In germline, CDR1 is GTSNPN, CDR2 SVGIG (reference sequence). The CDR3 DNA sequence: TGTGCCTGGAGACAGGGGGCATATTCACCCCTCCACTTT. Translated: CAWRQGAYSPLHF.

This clone came up a few times. The chain recombines TRBV14 with TRBJ1-2; unclear D gene. CDR3 length: 13 residues. CDR1 and CDR2 (germline): SGHDN, FVKESK. V lost 6 bases to trimming and J lost 4 bases, with 12 bases between them. CDR3 nucleotides: TGTGCCAGCAGTCTCCGGGAGCCCTATGGCTACACCTTC. This gives the protein CASSLREPYGYTF.

The V gene is TRBV9, the J gene TRBJ2-3; 8 bases fit TRBD1. Germline assignment: CDR1 SGDLS and CDR2 YYNGEE. Trimming took 0 bases from V and 3 from J; bases not matched to a gene: 9. The CDR3 length is 17 residues. The CDR3 sequence is CASSVATAGGATDTQYF. CDR3 in DNA: TGTGCCAGCAGCGTAGCTACGGCAGGGGGCGCGACAGATACGCAGTATTTT. The full variable domain, its missing parts supplied by reference TRBV9 and TRBJ2-3, is DSGVTQTPKHLITATGQRVTLRCSPRSGDLSVYWYQQSLDQGLQFLIQYYNGEERAKGNILERFSAQQFPDLHSELNLSSLELGDSALYFCASSVATAGGATDTQYFGPGTRLTVL.

The V call is TRBV18, the J call TRBJ1-2, with TRBD1 matching 8 bases. CDR3 size: 15 residues. The junction had 10 bases not matched to a gene; V was cut back by 2 bases and J by 8 bases. Germline-derived CDR1 and CDR2 are KGHSH and LQKENI. The DNA for the CDR3 is TGTGCCAGCTCACCATGGACAGGGCTCGGCGAAGGCTACACCTTC. As protein: CASSPWTGLGEGYTF.

At least ten counts were recorded for this clone. This chain joins TRBV5-1 and TRBJ1-4; perhaps TRBD1 as D (6 bases). This CDR3 is 12 amino acids long. Trimming removed 0 bases from V and 12 bases from J, with 9 bases in between. The germline V gene has CDR1 SGHRS and CDR2 YFSETQ. The CDR3, as DNA: TGCGCCAGCAGCTTGGAGGCAGGGGAACTGTTTTTT. It yields the protein CASSLEAGELFF.

This clone has at least ten counts. The J gene is TRBJ1-6, the V gene TRBV4-2; 7 nucleotides match TRBD1. V lost 0 bases, J lost 7 bases, and 3 bases stayed unmatched. The CDR3 totals 15 residues. CDR1 is LGHNA and CDR2 is YNFKEQ in the germline V gene. The DNA for the CDR3 is TGTGCCAGCAGCCAAGAGACAGGGCAAAATTCACCCCTCCACTTT. This codes for CASSQETGQNSPLHF.

The V call is TRBV7-6, the J call TRBJ2-5; 12 positions agree with TRBD2. Germline loops: CDR1 SGHVS, CDR2 FNYEAQ. Losses at the gene ends were 7 bases for V and 5 bases for J; bases not matched to a gene: 11. The CDR3 totals 16 residues. Here the CDR3 reads CASTSGGASVIETQYF. CDR3 nucleotides: TGTGCCAGCACTAGCGGGGGGGCCTCTGTTATTGAGACCCAGTACTTC. The full variable domain, with the rest looked up from reference TRBV7-6 and TRBJ2-5, is GAGVSQSPRYKVTKRGQDVALRCDPISGHVSLYWYRQALGQGPEFLTYFNYEAQQDKSGLPNDRFSAERPEGSISTLTIQRTEQRDSAMYRCASTSGGASVIETQYFGPGTRLLVL.

The chain recombines TRBV28 with TRBJ1-2; no definite D call. The CDR3 consists of 15 residues. Germline CDR1 is MDHEN and CDR2 is SYDVKM. The CDR3 coding sequence is TGTGCAACCGACATTCCAGAGACCCCTAACTATGGCTACACCTTC. Encoded protein: CATDIPETPNYGYTF.

The genes are TRBV11-2 and TRBJ1-4; 7 bases align to TRBD1. This CDR3 has 15 residues. CDR1 is SGHAT and CDR2 is FQNNGV in the germline V gene. The V segment lost 6 bases and the J segment 8 bases; nucleotides outside the gene matches: 12. The CDR3 DNA reads as TGTGCCAGCAGATCCCTTGAGGGGGCAGGGGAAAAACTGTTTTTT. Its protein product is CASRSLEGAGEKLFF.

V usage is TRBV12-3 or TRBV12-4 and J usage is TRBJ1-1; weak D call: TRBD1 (5 bases). This CDR3 spans 11 amino acids. V lost 7 bases, J lost 6 bases, and 9 bases lay in between. CDR3: CASTSGPEAFF. The CDR3 nucleotides are TGTGCCAGCACCTCAGGGCCTGAAGCTTTCTTT.

The rearrangement joins TRBV6-5 to TRBJ1-6, with 10 bases matching TRBD1. Germline CDR1 MNHEY, CDR2 SVGAGI. This CDR3 contains 15 residues. Trimming removed 6 bases from V and 7 bases from J; junction bases left unmatched: 6. The CDR3 DNA sequence: TGTGCCAGCAGCCTGACAGGGGGCAAGAATTCACCCCTCCACTTT. Its protein is CASSLTGGKNSPLHF.

This clone was counted a few times. The V and J genes are TRBV5-1 and TRBJ2-7, with a possible D match to TRBD1 (6 bases). The CDR3 is made up of 15 amino acids. Trimming took 4 bases from V and 5 from J, leaving 19 bases between them. Per the germline V gene, CDR1 is SGHRS and CDR2 is YFSETQ. Written as DNA, the CDR3 is TGCGCCAGCAGCGCCGGGACAACTTCGAACCACGAGCAGTACTTC. Amino acids: CASSAGTTSNHEQYF.

The CDR3 sequence is CAGRTGHLAEAFF. The CDR3 DNA follows: TGTGCCGGACGGACAGGGCATCTCGCTGAAGCTTTCTTT. The chain combines TRBV6-5 with TRBJ1-1; 8 bases agree with TRBD1. CDR3 length equals 13 residues. Germline trimming cut 11 bases from V and 6 bases from J; bases unmatched to any gene: 11. Germline lookup yields CDR1 MNHEY and CDR2 SVGAGI.

The gene calls are TRBV3-1 (or the pseudogene TRBV3-2) and TRBJ1-2, with unresolved D. Trimming cost V 0 bases and J 4 bases, with 6 bases left between them. Germline-derived CDR1 and CDR2 are LGHDT and YNNKEL (reference sequence). This CDR3 spans 13 amino acids. The CDR3 spells CASSQEGPYGYTF. The CDR3 nucleotides are TGTGCCAGCAGCCAAGAGGGCCCCTATGGCTACACCTTC.

This chain joins TRBV15 and TRBJ1-2; TRBD1 matches at 9 bases. The germline gives CDR1 LNHNV, CDR2 YYDKDF (reference sequence). After removal of 1 base from V and 4 bases from J, the junction contained 1 base not matched to a gene. The CDR3 runs 14 residues. In nucleotides, the CDR3 is TGTGCCACCAGCAGAGGACAGGGGGGCTATGGCTACACCTTC. It specifies CATSRGQGGYGYTF. The whole variable domain, filled in from reference TRBV15 and TRBJ1-2, reads DAMVIQNPRYQVTQFGKPVTLSCSQTLNHNVMYWYQQKSSQAPKLLFHYYDKDFNNEADTPDNFQSRRPNTSFCFLDIRSPGLGDTAMYLCATSRGQGGYGYTFGSGTRLTVV.

The V and J genes are TRBV6-2 or TRBV6-3 and TRBJ1-5; 9 bases agree with TRBD1. CDR3 length: 16 residues. CDR1 is MNHEY, CDR2 SVGEGT, per germline. The V segment lost 2 bases and the J segment 6 bases; nucleotides outside the gene matches: 8. CDR3 sequence (DNA): TGTGCCAGCAGTTACGTGGGACAGGGTGTGAGTCAGCCCCAGCATTTT. Translation: CASSYVGQGVSQPQHF.

V gene TRBV24-1 combines with J gene TRBJ2-7, with 7 bases aligning to TRBD1. V dropped 4 bases and J dropped 5; count of bases not matched to a gene: 10. Germline V lookup: CDR1 KGHDR, CDR2 SFDVKD. The CDR3 is 15 residues long. The CDR3 nucleotides read TGTGCCACCAGTGACCCGACAGGGAACCCCGACGAGCAGTACTTC. Its protein product is CATSDPTGNPDEQYF.

In nucleotides, the CDR3 is TGTGCCAGCAGTCAAGGGGTGGTGAACACCATATATTTT. Translation: CASSQGVVNTIYF. The rearrangement links TRBV11-2 to TRBJ1-3; maybe TRBD1 (5 bases). Germline CDR1 is SGHAT and CDR2 is FQNNGV. V dropped 6 bases and J dropped 7 bases, with 13 bases sitting between them. The CDR3 extends over 13 amino acids. Combining the CDR3 with reference TRBV11-2 and TRBJ1-3 gives the whole variable domain EAGVAQSPRYKIIEKRQSVAFWCNPISGHATLYWYQQILGQGPKLLIQFQNNGVVDDSQLPKDRFSAERLKGVDSTLKIQPAKLEDSAVYLCASSQGVVNTIYFGEGSWLTVV.

The rearrangement joins TRBV5-4 to TRBJ2-7; the D gene is possibly TRBD1 (5 bases). CDR1 SGHNT and CDR2 YYREEE come from the germline V gene (reference sequence). The length of the CDR3 is 14 residues. The V and J ends lost 0 bases and 1 base respectively, with 8 bases between them. CDR3 residues: CASSLGQPSYEQYF. As DNA, the CDR3 is TGTGCCAGCAGCTTGGGACAGCCTTCCTACGAGCAGTACTTC.

This chain joins TRBV5-6 and TRBJ1-2; D gene unclear. The CDR3 runs to 15 residues. The germline V gene has CDR1 SGHDT and CDR2 YYEEEE. V dropped 4 bases and J dropped 0 bases, with 13 bases sitting between them. The CDR3 sequence: CASSRSWGANYGYTF. Written as DNA, the CDR3 is TGTGCCAGCAGCCGATCTTGGGGAGCTAACTATGGCTACACCTTC.

This chain joins TRBV4-3 and TRBJ2-4; 8 bases map to TRBD2. The CDR3 extends over 15 amino acids. The germline gives CDR1 LGHNA, CDR2 YSLEER. V lost 1 base and J lost 3; bases outside the gene matches: 2. This CDR3 reads CASSQGGGHKNIQYF. In DNA, the CDR3 is TGCGCCAGCAGCCAAGGCGGGGGGCACAAAAACATTCAGTACTTC.

The genes are TRBV7-2 and TRBJ2-5, with 9 bases matching TRBD1. The CDR3 contains 17 residues. Germline values: CDR1 SGHTA, CDR2 FQGNSA. V trimming: 2 bases; J trimming: 5 bases; junction bases outside the gene matches: 12. The CDR3 nucleotides are TGTGCCAGCAGCTTACGGGGACAGGGAACTTTTAGGGAGACCCAGTACTTC. Its protein is CASSLRGQGTFRETQYF.